This T cell receptor (beta chain) appears in the sequencing data of a study of beta chain features in type 1 diabetes. The CDR3 loop spans 13 amino acids. Germline loops: CDR1 GTSNPN, CDR2 SVGIG (reference sequence). V was clipped by 4 bases and J by 0 bases, with 9 bases between them. General study points: Among type 1 diabetes patients, VDJ junctions had fewer insertions and more deletions.

This clone was counted only a few times. The antigen remains undetermined. This sample includes further DNA sequences coding for the same CDR3. Of the isolated RNA, all was reverse transcribed, and so the sequenced material was expressed TCRB transcripts. Naive, central memory and regulatory T cell samples yielded around 3.5 million reads on average. Sequencing used immunoSEQ multiplex PCR; TCRdb keeps in-frame clones, though not all of them. This sample has roughly 500,000 clones, with over 25% found just once. The sequenced material came from naive CD4+ T cells from blood. The chain carries TRBV30 and TRBJ1-1; D gene ambiguous. The clonotype comes from a man aged 18 to 29 in good health. The CDR3 DNA reads as TGTGCCTGGAAAGGCCAGATGAACACTGAAGCTTTCTTT. The encoded protein is CAWKGQMNTEAFF.